This T cell receptor (beta chain) was captured in a study of T-cell memory formation after mild COVID-19. Across the study: For the most part, TCR clusters were specific to one donor. General study results and limits: Clones that got smaller from day 15 to 85 had even CD4/CD8, while clones growing later tipped toward CD4+. Among contracting clones, CD4+ were mainly CM/EM and CD8+ enriched in EMRA.

TCR alpha and TCR beta cDNA libraries with sample barcodes and UMIs came from 5'RACE using constant-segment primers. MiXCR was run by TCRdb on the 5' RACE reads, yielding one entry per CDR3 protein. Here the sample spans tens of thousands of distinct CDR3 sequences, about an eighth being singletons. This clonotype was seen at least ten times. Its antigen is still unknown. Trimming at V came to 3 bases and at J to 6 bases, leaving 9 bases not matched to a gene. CDR1 is SGHTA and CDR2 is FQGNSA in the germline V gene. CDR3 size: 15 residues. The chain has TRBV7-2 and TRBJ2-7; 9 nucleotides match TRBD1. The clonotype comes from a man aged 18 to 30 who had mild COVID-19 (a few samples of this study predate the infection). Cell type and time point are not known. The sample taken for sequencing was PBMCs or a T cell subset sorted from them (not recorded which). CDR3 sequence reads: CASSFPDRGRFEQYF. The CDR3 bases are TGTGCCAGCAGCTTCCCGGACAGGGGAAGGTTCGAGCAGTACTTC.